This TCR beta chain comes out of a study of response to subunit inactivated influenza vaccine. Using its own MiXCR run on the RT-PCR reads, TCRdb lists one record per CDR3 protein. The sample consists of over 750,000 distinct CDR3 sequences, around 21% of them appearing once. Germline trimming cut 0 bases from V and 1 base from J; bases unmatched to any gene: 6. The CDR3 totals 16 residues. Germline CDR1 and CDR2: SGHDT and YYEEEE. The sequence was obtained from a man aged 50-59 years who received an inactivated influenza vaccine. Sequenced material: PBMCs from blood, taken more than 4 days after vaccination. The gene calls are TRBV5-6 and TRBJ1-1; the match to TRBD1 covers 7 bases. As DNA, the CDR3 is TGTGCCAGCAGCTTGGTCCCGGGACAGAAGAACACTGAAGCTTTCTTT. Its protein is CASSLVPGQKNTEAFF.